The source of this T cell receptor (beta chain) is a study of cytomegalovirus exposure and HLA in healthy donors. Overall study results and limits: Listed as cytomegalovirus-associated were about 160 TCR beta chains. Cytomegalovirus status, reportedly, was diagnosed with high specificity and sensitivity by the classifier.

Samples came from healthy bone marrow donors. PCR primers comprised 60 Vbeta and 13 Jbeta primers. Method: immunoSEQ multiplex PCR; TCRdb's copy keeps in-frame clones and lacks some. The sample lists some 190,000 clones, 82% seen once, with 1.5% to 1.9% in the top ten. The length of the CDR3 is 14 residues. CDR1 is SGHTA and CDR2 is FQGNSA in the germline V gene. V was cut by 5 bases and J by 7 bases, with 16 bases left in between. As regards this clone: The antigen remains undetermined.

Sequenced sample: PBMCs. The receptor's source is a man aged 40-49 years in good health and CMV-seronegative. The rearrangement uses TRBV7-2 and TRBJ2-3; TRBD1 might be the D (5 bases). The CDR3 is CASSPDLRENTQYF. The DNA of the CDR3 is TGTGCCAGCAGCCCCGATCTCAGGGAAAATACGCAGTATTTT.